This T cell receptor (beta chain) was observed in a study of blood T cells in healthy people across ages. Regarding the study as a whole: Significant beta diversity loss was already apparent by age about 42, declining roughly linearly. There were more naive CD4+ cells and higher diversity in long-lived donors than in aged donors.

As regards this clonotype: Its antigen is not known.

Then a second PCR, running about 6 to 12 cycles, was carried out with a sample-barcoded 5' primer and a J-beta primer mix. TCRdb analysed the 5' RACE reads with MiXCR anew, one entry per CDR3 protein. The sample lists 1.5 million to 1.8 million distinct CDR3 sequences, under 55% seen once, with about 3.8% in the top ten. Germline CDR1 reads MGHRA; CDR2 reads YSYEKL. There are 15 residues in the CDR3. Trimming pared 4 bases from V and 8 bases from J, leaving 18 bases between. The chain uses TRBV4-1 and TRBJ2-4, with D possibly matching TRBD1 (6 bases). This clonotype was sampled from a woman aged 18-29 years in good health. The specimen sequenced was blood. CDR3 protein: CASSPRITGKDIQYF. The CDR3 DNA sequence: TGCGCCAGCAGCCCCCGAATTACAGGGAAAGACATTCAGTACTTC.